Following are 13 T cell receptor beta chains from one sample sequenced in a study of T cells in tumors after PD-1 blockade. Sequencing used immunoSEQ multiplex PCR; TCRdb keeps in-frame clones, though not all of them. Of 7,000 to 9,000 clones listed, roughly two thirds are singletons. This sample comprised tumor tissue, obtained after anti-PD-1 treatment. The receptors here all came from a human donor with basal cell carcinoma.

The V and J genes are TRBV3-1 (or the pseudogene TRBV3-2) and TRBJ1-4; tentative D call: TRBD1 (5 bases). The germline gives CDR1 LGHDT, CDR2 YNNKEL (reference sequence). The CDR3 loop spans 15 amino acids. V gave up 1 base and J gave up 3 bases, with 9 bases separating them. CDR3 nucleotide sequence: TGTGCCAGCAGCCAAGTTTTGGGGGCTAATGAAAAACTGTTTTTT. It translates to CASSQVLGANEKLFF.

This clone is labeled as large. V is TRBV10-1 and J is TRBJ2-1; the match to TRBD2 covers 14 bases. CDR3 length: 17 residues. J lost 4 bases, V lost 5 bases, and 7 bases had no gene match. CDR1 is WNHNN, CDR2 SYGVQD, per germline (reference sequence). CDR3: CASSSGTSGRGYNEQFF. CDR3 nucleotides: TGCGCCAGCAGTAGCGGGACTAGCGGGAGAGGGTACAATGAGCAGTTCTTC.

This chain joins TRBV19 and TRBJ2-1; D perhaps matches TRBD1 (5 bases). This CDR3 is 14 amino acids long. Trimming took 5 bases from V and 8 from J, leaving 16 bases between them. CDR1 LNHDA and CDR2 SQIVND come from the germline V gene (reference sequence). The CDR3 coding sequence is TGTGCCAGTAGTTGGCGACAGCTCTCTGATGAGCAGTTCTTC. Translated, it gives CASSWRQLSDEQFF.

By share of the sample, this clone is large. CDR3 in amino acids: CASSYSNRNEKLFF. CDR3 nucleotide sequence: TGTGCCAGCAGTTACTCGAACCGCAATGAAAAACTGTTTTTT. This chain uses TRBV6-5 with TRBJ1-4, with D unclear. The ends were cut back, 0 bases at V and 5 bases at J, with 7 bases in the middle. Germline CDR1 MNHEY, CDR2 SVGAGI. The CDR3 runs 14 residues.

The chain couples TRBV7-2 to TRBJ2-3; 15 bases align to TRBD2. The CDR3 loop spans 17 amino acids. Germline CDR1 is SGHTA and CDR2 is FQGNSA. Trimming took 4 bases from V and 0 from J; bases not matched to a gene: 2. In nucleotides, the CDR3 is TGTGCCAGCAGCTCCGGGACTAGCGGGGGGAGCACAGATACGCAGTATTTT. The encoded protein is CASSSGTSGGSTDTQYF.

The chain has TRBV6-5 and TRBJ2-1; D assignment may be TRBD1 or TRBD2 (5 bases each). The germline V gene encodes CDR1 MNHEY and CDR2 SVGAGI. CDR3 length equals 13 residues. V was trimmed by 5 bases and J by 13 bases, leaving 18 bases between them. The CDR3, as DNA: TGTGCCAGCAGTATCAGAACCGGGGCCTCCCAGTTCTTC. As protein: CASSIRTGASQFF.

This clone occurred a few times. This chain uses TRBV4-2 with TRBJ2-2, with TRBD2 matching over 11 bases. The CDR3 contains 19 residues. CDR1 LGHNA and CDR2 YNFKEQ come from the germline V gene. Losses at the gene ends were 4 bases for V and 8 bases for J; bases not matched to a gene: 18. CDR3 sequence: CASSLQTLAGGTPRGELFF. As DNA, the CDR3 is TGTGCCAGCAGCCTCCAAACCCTAGCGGGAGGAACACCTAGGGGGGAGCTGTTTTTT.

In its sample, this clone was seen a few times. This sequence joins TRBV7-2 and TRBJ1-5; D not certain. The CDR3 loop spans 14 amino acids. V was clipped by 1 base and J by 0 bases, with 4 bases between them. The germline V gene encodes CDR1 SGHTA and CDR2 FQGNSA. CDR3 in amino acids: CASSLGYSNQPQHF. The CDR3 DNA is TGTGCCAGCAGCTTAGGCTATAGCAATCAGCCCCAGCATTTT.

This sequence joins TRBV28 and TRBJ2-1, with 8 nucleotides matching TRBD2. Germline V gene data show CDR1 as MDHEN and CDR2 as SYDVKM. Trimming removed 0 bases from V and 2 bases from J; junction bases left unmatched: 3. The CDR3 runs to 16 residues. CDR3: CASSLWLAGAYNEQFF. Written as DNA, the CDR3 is TGTGCCAGCAGTTTATGGCTAGCGGGCGCCTACAATGAGCAGTTCTTC. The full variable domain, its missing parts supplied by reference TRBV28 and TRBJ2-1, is DVKVTQSSRYLVKRTGEKVFLECVQDMDHENMFWYRQDPGLGLRLIYFSYDVKMKEKGDIPEGYSVSREKKERFSLILESASTNQTSMYLCASSLWLAGAYNEQFFGPGTRLTVL.

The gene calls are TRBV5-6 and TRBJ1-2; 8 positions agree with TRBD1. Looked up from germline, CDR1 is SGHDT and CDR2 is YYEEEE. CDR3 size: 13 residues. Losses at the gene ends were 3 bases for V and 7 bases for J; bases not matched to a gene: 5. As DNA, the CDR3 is TGTGCCAGCAGCTCCAGGACAGGGTCTGGCTACACCTTC. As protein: CASSSRTGSGYTF.

The CDR3 bases are TGTGCCAGCAGCTTGGAGGACGGAATTCAAGAGACCCAGTACTTC. Amino acids: CASSLEDGIQETQYF. V usage is TRBV5-5 and J usage is TRBJ2-5; the D is unclear. V shed 0 bases and J shed 2 bases, with 11 bases lying between them. Germline values: CDR1 SGHKS, CDR2 YYEKEE (reference sequence). This CDR3 region has 15 residues.

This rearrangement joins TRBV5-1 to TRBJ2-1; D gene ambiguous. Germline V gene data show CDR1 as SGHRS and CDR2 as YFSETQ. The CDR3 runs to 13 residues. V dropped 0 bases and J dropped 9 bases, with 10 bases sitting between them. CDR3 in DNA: TGCGCCAGCAGCTTGGGTCCAATGGGTGAGCAGTTCTTC. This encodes CASSLGPMGEQFF.

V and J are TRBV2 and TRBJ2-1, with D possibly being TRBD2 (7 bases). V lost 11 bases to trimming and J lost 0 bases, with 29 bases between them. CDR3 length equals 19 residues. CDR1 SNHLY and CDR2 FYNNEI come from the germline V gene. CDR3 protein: CARCDGWAGAGSSYNEQFF. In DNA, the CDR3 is TGTGCCCGCTGTGACGGGTGGGCGGGGGCGGGGAGCTCCTACAATGAGCAGTTCTTC.